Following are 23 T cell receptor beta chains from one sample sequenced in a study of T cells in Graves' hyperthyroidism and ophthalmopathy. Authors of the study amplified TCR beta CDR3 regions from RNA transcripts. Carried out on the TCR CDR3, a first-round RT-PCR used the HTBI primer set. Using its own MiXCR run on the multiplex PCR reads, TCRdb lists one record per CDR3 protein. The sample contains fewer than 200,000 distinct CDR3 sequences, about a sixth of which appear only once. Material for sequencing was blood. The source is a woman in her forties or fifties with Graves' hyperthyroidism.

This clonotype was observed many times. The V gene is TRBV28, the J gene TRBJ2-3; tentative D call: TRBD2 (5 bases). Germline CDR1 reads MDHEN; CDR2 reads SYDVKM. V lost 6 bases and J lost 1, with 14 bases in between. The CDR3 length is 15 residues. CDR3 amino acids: CASRLSSWGTDTQYF. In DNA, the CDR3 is TGTGCCAGCAGGCTCTCTAGCTGGGGCACAGATACGCAGTATTTT.

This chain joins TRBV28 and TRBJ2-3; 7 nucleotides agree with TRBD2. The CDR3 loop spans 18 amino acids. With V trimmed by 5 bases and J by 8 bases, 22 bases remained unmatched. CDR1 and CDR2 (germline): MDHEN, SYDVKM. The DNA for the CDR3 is TGTGCCAGCAGTGGGTTTCGAGACCGGGACTACGCACTGGGTACGCAGTATTTT. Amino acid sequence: CASSGFRDRDYALGTQYF.

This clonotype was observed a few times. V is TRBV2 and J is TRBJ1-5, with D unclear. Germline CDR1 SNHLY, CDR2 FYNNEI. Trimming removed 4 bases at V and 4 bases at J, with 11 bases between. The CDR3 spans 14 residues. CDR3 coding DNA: TGTGCCAGCAGTGGGCAGGTCCGGAATCAGCCCCAGCATTTT. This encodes CASSGQVRNQPQHF. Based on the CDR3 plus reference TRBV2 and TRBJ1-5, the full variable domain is EPEVTQTPSHQVTQMGQEVILRCVPISNHLYFYWYRQILGQKVEFLVSFYNNEISEKSEIFDDQFSVERPDGSNFTLKIRSTKLEDSAMYFCASSGQVRNQPQHFGDGTRLSIL.

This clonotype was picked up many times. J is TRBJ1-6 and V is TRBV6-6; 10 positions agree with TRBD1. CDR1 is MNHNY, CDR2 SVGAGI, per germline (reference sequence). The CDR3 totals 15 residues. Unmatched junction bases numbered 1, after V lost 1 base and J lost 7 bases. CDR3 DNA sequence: TGTGCCAGCAGTTACTTGGGACAGGGGAATTCACCCCTCCACTTT. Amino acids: CASSYLGQGNSPLHF.

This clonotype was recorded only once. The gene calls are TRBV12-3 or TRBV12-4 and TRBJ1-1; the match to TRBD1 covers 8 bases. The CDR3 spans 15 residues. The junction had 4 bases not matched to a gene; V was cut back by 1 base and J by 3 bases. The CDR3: CASSLDQGAYTEAFF. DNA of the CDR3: TGTGCCAGCAGTTTAGATCAGGGGGCTTACACTGAAGCTTTCTTT.

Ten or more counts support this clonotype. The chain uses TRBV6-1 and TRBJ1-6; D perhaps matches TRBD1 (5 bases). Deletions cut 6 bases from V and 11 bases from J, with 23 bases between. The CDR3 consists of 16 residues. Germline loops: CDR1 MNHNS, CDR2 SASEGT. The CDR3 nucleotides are TGTGCCAGCAGCTTGGCCCCGCAGGGTGGGGGAGCACCCCTCCACTTT. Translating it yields CASSLAPQGGGAPLHF.

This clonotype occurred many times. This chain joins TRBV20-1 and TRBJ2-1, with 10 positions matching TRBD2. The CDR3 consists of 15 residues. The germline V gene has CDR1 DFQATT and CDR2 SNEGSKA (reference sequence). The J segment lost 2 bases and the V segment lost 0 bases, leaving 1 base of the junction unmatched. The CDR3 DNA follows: TGCAGTGCTAGAGAGAGCGGGGGGGCCTACAATGAGCAGTTCTTC. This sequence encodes CSARESGGAYNEQFF.

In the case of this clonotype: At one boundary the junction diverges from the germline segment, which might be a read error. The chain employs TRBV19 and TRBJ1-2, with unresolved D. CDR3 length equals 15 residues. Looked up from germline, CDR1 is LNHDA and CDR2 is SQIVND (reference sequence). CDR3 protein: CDSSPIATTNYGYTF. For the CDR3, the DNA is TGTGACAGTAGTCCGATCGCGACAACCAACTATGGCTACACCTTC.

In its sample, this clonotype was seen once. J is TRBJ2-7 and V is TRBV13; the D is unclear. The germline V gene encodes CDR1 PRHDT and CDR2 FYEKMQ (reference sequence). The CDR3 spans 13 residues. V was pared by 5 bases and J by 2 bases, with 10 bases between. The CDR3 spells CASSQLGTYEQYF. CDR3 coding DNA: TGTGCCAGCAGCCAGCTGGGGACCTACGAGCAGTACTTC.

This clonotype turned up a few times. DNA for the CDR3: TGTGCCAGCAGCGAAACAGGGGACGATCTCCTCTATGGCTACACCTTC. Amino acids: CASSETGDDLLYGYTF. V gene TRBV3-1 combines with J gene TRBJ1-2; TRBD1 matches at 7 bases. Germline V gives CDR1 LGHDT, CDR2 YNNKEL (reference sequence). V lost 5 bases and J lost 4; bases outside the gene matches: 13. The CDR3 is 16 amino acids. Combining the CDR3 with reference TRBV3-1 and TRBJ1-2 gives the whole variable domain DTAVSQTPKYLVTQMGNDKSIKCEQNLGHDTMYWYKQDSKKFLKIMFSYNNKELIINETVPNRFSPKSPDKAHLNLHINSLELGDSAVYFCASSETGDDLLYGYTFGSGTRLTVV.

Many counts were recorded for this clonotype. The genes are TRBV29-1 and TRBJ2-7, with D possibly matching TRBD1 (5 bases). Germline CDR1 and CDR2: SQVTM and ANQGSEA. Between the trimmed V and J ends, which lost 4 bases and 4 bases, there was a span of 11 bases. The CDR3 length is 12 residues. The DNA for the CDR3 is TGCAGCGTTGTAGACAGCTCTTACGAGCAGTACTTC. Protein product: CSVVDSSYEQYF.

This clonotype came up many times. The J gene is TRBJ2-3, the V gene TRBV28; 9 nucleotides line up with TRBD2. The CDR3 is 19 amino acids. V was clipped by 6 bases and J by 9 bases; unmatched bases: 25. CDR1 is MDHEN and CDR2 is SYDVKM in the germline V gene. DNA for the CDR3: TGTGCCAGCAGCCGACCCCCGGGGCGGGGGGGCGAAGGGACCGGGACGCAGTATTTT. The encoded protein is CASSRPPGRGGEGTGTQYF.

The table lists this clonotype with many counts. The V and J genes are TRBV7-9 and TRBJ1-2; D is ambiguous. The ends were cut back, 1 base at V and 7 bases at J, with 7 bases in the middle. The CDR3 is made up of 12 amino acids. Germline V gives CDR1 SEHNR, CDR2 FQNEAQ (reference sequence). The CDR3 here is CASSLGAVGYTF. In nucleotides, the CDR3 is TGTGCCAGCAGCTTAGGGGCTGTTGGCTACACCTTC.

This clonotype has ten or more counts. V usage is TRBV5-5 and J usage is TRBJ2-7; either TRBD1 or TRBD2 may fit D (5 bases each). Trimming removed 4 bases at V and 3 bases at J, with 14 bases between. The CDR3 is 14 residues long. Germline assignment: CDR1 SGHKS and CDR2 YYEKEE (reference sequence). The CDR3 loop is CASSLLRGNYEQYF. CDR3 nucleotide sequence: TGTGCCAGCAGCCTCCTGAGGGGCAACTACGAGCAGTACTTC.

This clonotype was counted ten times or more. The CDR3 region is CASSLFISQGGTEAFF. For the CDR3, the DNA is TGTGCCAGCAGCTTATTTATCTCCCAGGGCGGCACTGAAGCTTTCTTT. The chain combines TRBV11-2 with TRBJ1-1; tentatively, D is TRBD1 (5 bases). V was cut by 2 bases and J by 4 bases, with 17 bases left in between. This CDR3 region has 16 residues. Germline CDR1 and CDR2: SGHAT and FQNNGV.

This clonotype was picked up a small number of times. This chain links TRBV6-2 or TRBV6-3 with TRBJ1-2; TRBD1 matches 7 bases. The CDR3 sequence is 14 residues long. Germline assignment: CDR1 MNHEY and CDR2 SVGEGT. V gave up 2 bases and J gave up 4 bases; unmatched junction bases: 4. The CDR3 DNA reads TGTGCCAGCAGTTACGGGGGACAGATCTATGGCTACACCTTC. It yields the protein CASSYGGQIYGYTF.

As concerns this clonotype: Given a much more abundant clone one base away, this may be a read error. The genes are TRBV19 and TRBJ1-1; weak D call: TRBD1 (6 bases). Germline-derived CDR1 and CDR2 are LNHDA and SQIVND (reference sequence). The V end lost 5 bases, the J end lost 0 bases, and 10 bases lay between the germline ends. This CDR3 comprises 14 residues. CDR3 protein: CASSREGVNTEAFF. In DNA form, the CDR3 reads TGTGCCAGTAGTCGAGAGGGGGTGAACACTGAAGCTTTCTTT.

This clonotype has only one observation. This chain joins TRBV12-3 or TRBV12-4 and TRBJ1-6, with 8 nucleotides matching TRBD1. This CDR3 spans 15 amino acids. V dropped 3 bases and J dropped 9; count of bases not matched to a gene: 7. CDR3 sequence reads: CASSFQGAKGSPLHF. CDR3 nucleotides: TGTGCCAGCAGTTTTCAGGGGGCTAAGGGTTCACCCCTCCACTTT.

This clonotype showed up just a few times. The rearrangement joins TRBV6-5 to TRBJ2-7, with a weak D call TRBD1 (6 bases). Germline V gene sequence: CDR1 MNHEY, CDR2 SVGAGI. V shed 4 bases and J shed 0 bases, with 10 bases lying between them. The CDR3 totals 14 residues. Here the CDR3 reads CASSWTASSYEQYF. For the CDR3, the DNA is TGTGCCAGCAGTTGGACAGCGAGCTCCTACGAGCAGTACTTC.

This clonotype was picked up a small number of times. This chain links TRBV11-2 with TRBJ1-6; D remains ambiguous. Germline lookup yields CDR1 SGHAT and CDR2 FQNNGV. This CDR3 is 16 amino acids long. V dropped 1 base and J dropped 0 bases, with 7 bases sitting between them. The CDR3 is CASSLGPSSYNSPLHF. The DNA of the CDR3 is TGTGCCAGCAGCTTAGGACCAAGCTCCTATAATTCACCCCTCCACTTT.

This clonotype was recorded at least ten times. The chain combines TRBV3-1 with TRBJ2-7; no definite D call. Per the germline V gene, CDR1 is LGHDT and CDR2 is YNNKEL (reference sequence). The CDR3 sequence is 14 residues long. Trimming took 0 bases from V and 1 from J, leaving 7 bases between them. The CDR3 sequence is CASSQESWSYEQYF. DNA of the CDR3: TGTGCCAGCAGCCAAGAGAGCTGGTCCTACGAGCAGTACTTC.

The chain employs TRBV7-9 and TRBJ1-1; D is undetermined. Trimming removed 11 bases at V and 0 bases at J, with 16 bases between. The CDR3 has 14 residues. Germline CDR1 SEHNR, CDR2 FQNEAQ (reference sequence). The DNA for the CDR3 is TGTGCCGGCACCTTTAGTTCAGTGAACACTGAAGCTTTCTTT. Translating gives CAGTFSSVNTEAFF.

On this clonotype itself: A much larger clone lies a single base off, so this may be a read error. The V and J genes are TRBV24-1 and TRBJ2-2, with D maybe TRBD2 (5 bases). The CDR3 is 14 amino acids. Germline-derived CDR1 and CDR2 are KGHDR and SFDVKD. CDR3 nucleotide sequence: TGTGCCGCCAGTGACCGAGGACCGGGGGGGGAGCTGTTTTTT. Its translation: CAASDRGPGGELFF.